The 29 T cell receptor beta chains reported below all come from one sample, sequenced in a study of T cells in Graves' hyperthyroidism and ophthalmopathy. The investigators amplified TCR beta CDR3 regions from RNA transcripts. The TCR CDR3 first-round RT-PCR relied on the HTBI primer set. MiXCR was run by TCRdb on the multiplex PCR reads, yielding one entry per CDR3 protein. The sample holds 500,000 to 600,000 distinct CDR3 sequences, approximately 44% seen once. Sequenced sample: peripheral blood or thyroid tissue (not recorded which). The origin of the receptors is a woman between 18 and 29 years old with Graves' hyperthyroidism.

This clonotype was seen a handful of times. V gene TRBV7-9 combines with J gene TRBJ2-7, with a possible D match to TRBD1 (6 bases). V lost 1 base and J lost 4, with 14 bases in between. In germline, CDR1 is SEHNR, CDR2 FQNEAQ (reference sequence). The CDR3 is 15 amino acids. CDR3: CASSLGPGVGYEQYF. CDR3 nucleotides: TGTGCCAGCAGCTTAGGCCCAGGGGTTGGTTACGAGCAGTACTTC.

This clonotype was observed once. A much bigger clone sits one base away, suggesting this may be a read error. CDR3 sequence: CASTRQGPQETQYF. CDR3 in DNA: TGTGCCAGCACCCGACAGGGGCCCCAAGAGACCCAGTACTTC. V gene TRBV12-3 or TRBV12-4 combines with J gene TRBJ2-5; 8 nucleotides agree with TRBD1. This CDR3 is 14 amino acids long. V dropped 7 bases and J dropped 1; count of bases not matched to a gene: 5.

This clonotype was seen ten or more times. The rearrangement uses TRBV12-3 or TRBV12-4 and TRBJ2-5; 14 nucleotides align to TRBD2. V lost 5 bases, J lost 4 bases, and 6 bases stayed unmatched. The CDR3 loop spans 16 amino acids. Written as DNA, the CDR3 is TGTGCCAGCAGTATGACTAGCGGGAGGGCCCCAGAGACCCAGTACTTC. Its translation is CASSMTSGRAPETQYF.

The sample holds many counts of this clonotype. The rearrangement uses TRBV7-3 and TRBJ2-5; D uncertain. The CDR3 has 13 amino acids. Germline V CDR1 and CDR2: SGHTA, FQGTGA. V was cut by 3 bases and J by 3 bases, with 8 bases left in between. The CDR3 region has the DNA TGTGCCAGCAGCTTGTGGGGAAAAGAGACCCAGTACTTC. Translating it yields CASSLWGKETQYF.

Of note for this clonotype: A much larger clone lies one base from this, so it may be a read error. This rearrangement joins TRBV7-3 to TRBJ2-2; 8 bases fit TRBD1. The germline gives CDR1 SGHTA, CDR2 FQGTGA. The CDR3 is made up of 16 amino acids. The chain's CDR3 is CASSQDGQGVSGELFF. The CDR3 DNA is TGCGCCAGCAGCCAAGATGGACAGGGCGTTTCCGGGGAGCTGTTTTTT.

The J gene is TRBJ2-7, the V gene TRBV20-1; 7 bases agree with TRBD2. The germline V gene has CDR1 DFQATT and CDR2 SNEGSKA (reference sequence). V gave up 6 bases and J gave up 3 bases; unmatched junction bases: 8. The length of the CDR3 is 13 residues. The CDR3 is CSAGSGALYEQYF. The DNA for the CDR3 is TGCAGTGCAGGGAGCGGGGCACTCTACGAGCAGTACTTC.

The J gene is TRBJ1-5, the V gene TRBV29-1, with D possibly TRBD1 on 5 matching bases. This CDR3 comprises 13 residues. V lost 8 bases and J lost 0, with 11 bases in between. Germline V gene sequence: CDR1 SQVTM, CDR2 ANQGSEA. CDR3 sequence: CSPGLYSNQPQHF. The CDR3 region has the DNA TGCAGCCCGGGACTATATAGCAATCAGCCCCAGCATTTT.

Concerning this clonotype: The junction departs from germline at one end; a sequencing error may be responsible. The chain links TRBV20-1 to TRBJ2-6, with D possibly being TRBD2 (6 bases). The CDR3 spans 13 residues. Germline values: CDR1 DFQATT, CDR2 SNEGSKA (reference sequence). CDR3 sequence reads: CSATISGGNVLTF. The CDR3 DNA sequence: TGCAGTGCCACTATATCCGGGGGCAACGTCCTGACTTTC.

Only a few counts were recorded for this clonotype. The J gene is TRBJ1-3, the V gene TRBV7-9, with a weak D call TRBD1 (5 bases). V shed 5 bases and J shed 4 bases, with 15 bases lying between them. Germline V lookup: CDR1 SEHNR, CDR2 FQNEAQ (reference sequence). The CDR3 covers 15 residues. The DNA for the CDR3 is TGTGCCAGCAGCCCCAATTTCGGGGCGGGAAACACCATATATTTT. Residues: CASSPNFGAGNTIYF.

The rearrangement joins TRBV7-9 to TRBJ1-4; D gene uncertain. Trimming stripped 5 bases from V and 6 bases from J, with 10 bases between. CDR3 length: 13 amino acids. CDR1 and CDR2 from the germline V gene are SEHNR and FQNEAQ (reference sequence). CDR3 region: CASSGSTDEKLFF. CDR3 DNA: TGTGCCAGCAGCGGAAGCACAGATGAAAAACTGTTTTTT.

This clonotype showed up many times. V is TRBV5-1 and J is TRBJ2-7, with D unclear. The CDR3 extends over 15 amino acids. CDR1 and CDR2 from the germline V gene are SGHRS and YFSETQ. V dropped 0 bases and J dropped 0 bases, with 10 bases sitting between them. The CDR3 protein is CASSLGGGSSYEQYF. The CDR3 coding sequence is TGCGCCAGCAGCTTGGGAGGCGGAAGCTCCTACGAGCAGTACTTC.

This clonotype was recorded at least ten times. The chain joins TRBV5-4 to TRBJ1-1; 7 nucleotides match TRBD1. The CDR3 extends over 17 amino acids. Germline V gene sequence: CDR1 SGHNT, CDR2 YYREEE (reference sequence). The V gene end was trimmed by 3 bases and the J gene end by 2 bases; junction bases not matched to a gene: 13. The chain's CDR3 is CASSSTGRTGLNTEAFF. DNA for the CDR3: TGTGCCAGCAGCTCTACGGGGAGGACAGGACTCAACACTGAAGCTTTCTTT.

Note on this clonotype: One end of the junction fails to match germline, which may point to a read error. V gene TRBV5-5 combines with J gene TRBJ1-2; D is unresolved. The germline V gene has CDR1 SGHKS and CDR2 YYEKEE (reference sequence). The CDR3 spans 14 residues. CDR3 residues: CASSLGVRYYGYTF. CDR3 sequence (DNA): TGCGCCAGCAGCTTGGGTGTACGGTACTATGGCTACACCTTC.

This clonotype appeared many times. The J gene is TRBJ2-5, the V gene TRBV6-5; D is uncertain. Germline CDR1 and CDR2: MNHEY and SVGAGI. V was pared by 2 bases and J by 5 bases, with 9 bases between. This CDR3 region has 13 residues. CDR3 DNA sequence: TGTGCCAGCAGTTACGGCCCGCGTGAGACCCAGTACTTC. It yields the protein CASSYGPRETQYF.

This clonotype has a count of ten or more. The chain recombines TRBV7-2 with TRBJ2-5; D gene uncertain. The germline V and J ends were trimmed by 1 base and 2 bases, with 20 bases remaining between them. CDR1 and CDR2 from the germline V gene are SGHTA and FQGNSA. CDR3 length: 18 amino acids. The CDR3 region is CASSLGTPLGRQQETQYF. The CDR3 DNA follows: TGTGCCAGCAGCTTAGGGACGCCCCTCGGGCGCCAACAAGAGACCCAGTACTTC.

Notes on this clonotype: A read error may be the cause here, since a much bigger clone is one base away. The rearrangement links TRBV7-3 to TRBJ1-2; a possible D gene is TRBD1 (6 bases). The CDR3 is 10 amino acids. Germline V gene data show CDR1 as SGHTA and CDR2 as FQGTGA. The CDR3 sequence: CASSQDGQNF. The CDR3 bases are TGTGCCAGCAGCCAAGACGGACAGAACTTC.

The chain recombines TRBV3-1 with TRBJ2-1; the D gene is possibly TRBD1 (5 bases). This CDR3 has 12 amino acids. Germline CDR1 reads LGHDT; CDR2 reads YNNKEL (reference sequence). The CDR3 reads CASGLVGVEQFF. CDR3 nucleotides: TGTGCTAGTGGTTTGGTAGGGGTTGAGCAGTTCTTC.

This clonotype was picked up one time. V is TRBV6-1 and J is TRBJ2-5, with 7 bases lining up with TRBD2. V dropped 2 bases and J dropped 7; count of bases not matched to a gene: 1. Per germline, CDR1 MNHNS and CDR2 SASEGT. The CDR3 is made up of 12 amino acids. This CDR3 is CASSEREGTQYF. Here the CDR3 DNA reads TGTGCCAGCAGTGAAAGGGAGGGGACCCAGTACTTC.

This clonotype appeared a single time. The chain has TRBV15 and TRBJ1-4, with TRBD1 matching over 8 bases. The CDR3 covers 16 residues. Germline V CDR1 and CDR2: LNHNV, YYDKDF (reference sequence). The V gene end was trimmed by 1 base and the J gene end by 5 bases; junction bases not matched to a gene: 6. The chain's CDR3 is CATSRGQGTGNEKLFF. In nucleotides, the CDR3 is TGTGCCACCAGCAGAGGACAGGGGACAGGCAATGAAAAACTGTTTTTT.

This clonotype was counted many times. V is TRBV12-5 and J is TRBJ1-1, with D uncertain. The CDR3 is 13 amino acids. Trimming removed 3 bases at V and 2 bases at J, with 7 bases between. Germline CDR1 reads LGHNT; CDR2 reads FRNRAP. The DNA of the CDR3 is TGTGCTAGTGGTTTAAGGTTTAACACTGAAGCTTTCTTT. It is translated as CASGLRFNTEAFF.

Comments on this clonotype: The junction and the germline gene differ at one end; a read error may be behind it. The J gene is TRBJ1-1, the V gene TRBV19; D is undetermined. Germline CDR1 LNHDA, CDR2 SQIVND (reference sequence). This CDR3 is built from 12 residues. CDR3 DNA sequence: TGTGCCAGTAGTAACCGGAACGCTGAAGCTTTCTTT. The encoded protein is CASSNRNAEAFF.

This chain links TRBV29-1 with TRBJ2-7, with TRBD2 matching over 7 bases. The V and J ends lost 3 bases and 4 bases, in that order; junction bases with no gene match: 3. Looked up from germline, CDR1 is SQVTM and CDR2 is ANQGSEA. The CDR3 is made up of 12 amino acids. CDR3 region: CSVEGGRYEQYF. CDR3 DNA: TGCAGCGTTGAGGGAGGGCGGTACGAGCAGTACTTC.

A note on this clonotype: The final CDR3 position lacks the conserved phenylalanine or tryptophan, pointing to a likely read error. The DNA is omitted, as the CDR3 cannot be located on it reliably, and the CDR3 follows TCRdb's listing. The rearrangement links TRBV7-3 to TRBJ2-5; the table's D call of TRBD2 was not tested on the DNA. Germline loops: CDR1 SGHTA, CDR2 FQGTGA. The CDR3 has 13 residues if both end residues are counted. The CDR3 is CASSSLGVRTANT.

This clonotype has ten or more counts. V gene TRBV9 combines with J gene TRBJ1-1, with TRBD1 matching over 8 bases. V gave up 4 bases and J gave up 2 bases; unmatched junction bases: 4. CDR1 is SGDLS and CDR2 is YYNGEE in the germline V gene. This CDR3 is built from 14 residues. The CDR3 nucleotides are TGTGCCAGCAGCAGACAGGGGTTTAACACTGAAGCTTTCTTT. Its protein is CASSRQGFNTEAFF.

This clonotype was observed at least ten times. The V call is TRBV10-1, the J call TRBJ1-1; possibly TRBD1 for D (6 bases). Between the trimmed V and J ends, which lost 2 bases and 8 bases, there was a span of 12 bases. Germline CDR1 is WNHNN and CDR2 is SYGVQD (reference sequence). This CDR3 has 13 residues. The CDR3 nucleotides read TGCGCCAGCAGTGAGGCCCTGGGGGCCGAAGCTTTCTTT. Protein: CASSEALGAEAFF.

The CDR3 loop reads CASSLSSGGASNEQFF. The DNA for the CDR3 is TGCGCCAGCAGCTTGTCGTCGGGGGGCGCCTCCAATGAGCAGTTCTTC. The chain has TRBV5-1 and TRBJ2-7, with D possibly TRBD2 on 7 matching bases. The J call may not be correct, given that the DNA end is closer to TRBJ2-1. Germline V gene lookup returns CDR1 SGHRS and CDR2 YFSETQ. The CDR3 is 16 amino acids.

This clonotype occurred many times. V and J are TRBV5-1 and TRBJ1-1, with D tentatively TRBD1 (5 bases). CDR1 SGHRS and CDR2 YFSETQ come from the germline V gene. With 2 bases removed from V and 5 bases from J, the gap between germline ends came to 16 bases. The length of the CDR3 is 15 residues. For the CDR3, the DNA is TGCGCCAGCAGCTTCGGGACGCCCCAGACGACTGAAGCTTTCTTT. It codes for CASSFGTPQTTEAFF.

This clonotype was seen a handful of times. The chain joins TRBV18 to TRBJ2-7, with 9 bases that match TRBD1. The CDR3 extends over 15 amino acids. Germline V gives CDR1 KGHSH, CDR2 LQKENI. V shed 5 bases and J 5 bases; nucleotides not matched to a gene: 10. CDR3 residues: CASSRWEQGAHEQYF. DNA of the CDR3: TGTGCCAGCTCAAGGTGGGAACAGGGGGCGCACGAGCAGTACTTC.

This clonotype came up a few times. V usage is TRBV27 and J usage is TRBJ2-5, with a tentative D call TRBD1 (5 bases). The CDR3 is made up of 14 amino acids. CDR1 MNHEY and CDR2 SMNVEV come from the germline V gene (reference sequence). Trimming removed 5 bases from V and 1 base from J, with 11 bases in between. The CDR3 region has the DNA TGTGCCAGCAGTCCTCAGACAGTCCAAGAGACCCAGTACTTC. Amino acids: CASSPQTVQETQYF.